This T cell receptor (beta chain) stems from a study of blood T cells in healthy people across ages. Study in general: The template switching approach captured approximately one barcoded beta molecule for every two T cells.

The CDR3 consists of 17 residues. CDR1 is SGHTA and CDR2 is FQGNSA in the germline V gene. The V and J ends lost 3 bases and 4 bases, in that order; junction bases with no gene match: 12. This clonotype has a handful of counts. The draw of peripheral blood yielded roughly 9.1 milliliters from each donor. A sample-barcoded 5' primer and a J-beta primer mix were used in a second PCR of roughly 7 to 12 cycles. TCRdb ran MiXCR on the 5' RACE reads and lists one entry per CDR3 protein. Of roughly 2 million distinct CDR3 sequences in the sample, about 49% were seen once. This TCR was recovered from a woman aged 40-49 years in good health. The sample comprised blood. This sequence joins TRBV7-2 and TRBJ2-4; 7 bases align to TRBD1. CDR3 bases: TGTGCCAGCAGCTTGGTAGGGGACAGTAGATTTAAAAACATTCAGTACTTC. Its protein is CASSLVGDSRFKNIQYF.